These 9 T cell receptor beta chains originate from one sample sequenced in a study of blood T cell repertoires in COVID-19. Sequenced by immunoSEQ multiplex PCR; TCRdb stores in-frame clones only, minus some. The sample lists roughly 77,000 clones; over 85% were seen once. The sequenced material came from peripheral blood. The receptors were gathered from a man between 45 and 60 years old with active COVID-19.

This chain links TRBV21-1 with TRBJ1-4; the table's D call, TRBD1, was not checked against the DNA. TRBV21-1 represents a pseudogene. There are 14 residues in the CDR3. CDR3 DNA: TGTGCCAGCAGCACCCCGGGACAAGGGGTAAAACTGTTTTTT. Translating gives CASSTPGQGVKLFF.

The rearrangement uses TRBV6-8 and TRBJ2-3; a weak D match, TRBD1 (5 bases). With 6 bases removed from V and 3 bases from J, the gap between germline ends came to 13 bases. CDR1 is MNHGY, CDR2 SAAAGT, per germline. The CDR3 has 14 amino acids. The DNA for the CDR3 is TGTGCCAGCAGGGGGCGGATCGGGACAGATACGCAGTATTTT. Residues: CASRGRIGTDTQYF.

The CDR3 nucleotides read TGCAGCGTTGAATGGACAGACGACTACAATGAGCAGTTCTTC. Its translation: CSVEWTDDYNEQFF. The chain has TRBV29-1 and TRBJ2-1, with D perhaps TRBD1 (6 bases). Germline V gene lookup returns CDR1 SQVTM and CDR2 ANQGSEA. The CDR3 covers 14 residues. V was cut by 2 bases and J by 3 bases, with 11 bases left in between.

CDR3 in DNA: TGTGCCAGCAGAACTAGCGGGGGTGTCACAGATACGCAGTATTTT. It codes for CASRTSGGVTDTQYF. The J gene is TRBJ2-3, the V gene TRBV6-6; 11 positions match TRBD2. Germline lookup yields CDR1 MNHNY and CDR2 SVGAGI (reference sequence). CDR3 length equals 15 residues. J gave up 2 bases and V 6 bases, and 4 bases lay outside the gene matches.

The CDR3 here is CASSPAGAHEQFF. CDR3 sequence (DNA): TGTGCCAGCAGCCCGGCGGGGGCGCATGAGCAGTTCTTC. This chain links TRBV7-9 with TRBJ2-1; maybe TRBD2 (7 bases). Trimming pared 5 bases from V and 8 bases from J, leaving 13 bases between. CDR1 SEHNR and CDR2 FQNEAQ come from the germline V gene (reference sequence). This CDR3 region has 13 residues.

J is TRBJ1-2 and V is TRBV28, with D possibly TRBD1 on 5 matching bases. The CDR3 totals 11 residues. V was pared by 3 bases and J by 8 bases, with 7 bases between. The germline V gene has CDR1 MDHEN and CDR2 SYDVKM. CDR3 nucleotide sequence: TGTGCCAGCAGTTTGGGGGGAGGCTACACCTTC. Protein product: CASSLGGGYTF.

The CDR3 is CASSLAGTSGSKQFF. The CDR3 DNA is TGTGCCAGCAGCTTAGCCGGGACTAGCGGGAGTAAGCAGTTCTTC. This rearrangement joins TRBV7-8 to TRBJ2-1, with 14 nucleotides matching TRBD2. Germline V CDR1 and CDR2: SGHVS, FQNEAQ. V was pared by 0 bases and J by 11 bases, with 3 bases of the junction left unmatched. CDR3 size: 15 residues.

Remarks on this clone: Sequence at one end of the junction differs from germline and may be a read error. V gene TRBV7-7 combines with J gene TRBJ1-4, with D possibly being TRBD1 (6 bases). The CDR3 sequence is 17 residues long. Germline CDR1 and CDR2: SSHAT and FNYEAQ (reference sequence). CDR3 sequence: CASSLTTRTATNEKLFF. CDR3 DNA sequence: TGTGCTAGCAGCTTAACTACTCGGACAGCAACTAATGAAAAACTGTTTTTT. The full variable domain, in which reference TRBV7-7 and TRBJ1-4 provide the parts outside the CDR3, is GAGVSQSPRYKVTKRGQDVTLRCDPISSHATLYWYQQALGQGPEFLTYFNYEAQPDKSGLPSDRFSAERPEGSISTLTIQRTEQRDSAMYRCASSLTTRTATNEKLFFGSGTQLSVL.

The chain carries TRBV7-9 and TRBJ2-1; 9 bases are shared with TRBD1. Germline values: CDR1 SEHNR, CDR2 FQNEAQ (reference sequence). The CDR3 loop spans 19 amino acids. V gave up 4 bases and J gave up 8 bases; unmatched junction bases: 21. This CDR3 reads CASSYDNLPRRDRVYEQFF. The CDR3 DNA sequence: TGTGCCAGCAGCTACGATAACCTTCCCCGTCGGGACAGGGTATATGAGCAGTTCTTC.